This is a list of T cell receptor beta chains from one sample in a study of molecular identifiers for immune sequencing clone quantification. TCRdb fed the PCR reads into MiXCR, producing one record per CDR3 protein. The sample records about 640,000 distinct CDR3 sequences, nearly 20% being singletons. The source material was naive CD8+ T cells from blood, with Jurkat cell RNA spiked in. These receptors all come from a human donor in good health. Some libraries in this study had Jurkat cell RNA spiked in. Each CDR3 is given with its conserved first and last residue. D genes are given only for firm matches. Clone size appears in some rows only: once, few, many, or a class for an expanded clone.

TRBV29-1	13	TRBD2	TRBJ2-7	many	CSVGGGGIHEQYF	TGCAGCGTTGGTGGCGGGGGGATCCACGAGCAGTACTTC
TRBV6-2/TRBV6-3	13	-	TRBJ2-7	-	CASSPGPFYEQYF	TGTGCCAGCAGCCCAGGACCTTTCTACGAGCAGTACTTC
TRBV30	12	-	TRBJ1-1	many	CAWSVGFPGAFF	TGTGCCTGGAGTGTAGGCTTTCCGGGAGCTTTCTTT
TRBV27	11	-	TRBJ2-4	many	CASSLGSIQYF	TGTGCCAGCAGTCTAGGGTCCATTCAGTACTTC
TRBV9	15	-	TRBJ2-3	many	CASSVVGGPPDTQYF	TGTGCCAGCAGCGTAGTGGGGGGGCCGCCAGATACGCAGTATTTT
TRBV5-6	13	-	TRBJ2-7	-	CASSSGWTYEQYF	TGTGCCAGCAGCTCAGGATGGACCTACGAGCAGTACTTC
TRBV18	15	-	TRBJ2-1	-	CASSLKESSYNEQFF	TGTGCCAGCTCATTGAAGGAGAGCTCCTACAATGAGCAGTTCTTC
TRBV20-1	14	-	TRBJ2-7	many	CSARGLTSSYEQYF	TGCAGTGCTAGAGGACTTACCAGCTCCTACGAGCAGTACTTC
TRBV7-9	16	-	TRBJ2-7	-	CASSLAQGALTYEQYF	TGTGCCAGCAGCTTAGCGCAAGGGGCGCTGACCTACGAGCAGTACTTC
TRBV24-1	16	TRBD1	TRBJ2-1	many	CATSDSGQGWYNEQFF	TGTGCCACCAGTGATTCCGGACAGGGGTGGTACAATGAGCAGTTCTTC
TRBV14	12	-	TRBJ2-7	many	CASSQDRYEQYF	TGCGCCAGCAGCCAAGACCGGTACGAGCAGTACTTC
TRBV4-3	15	-	TRBJ2-7	many	CASSQDWGGTYEQYF	TGCGCCAGCAGCCAAGACTGGGGCGGAACCTACGAGCAGTACTTC
TRBV11-2	17	-	TRBJ2-4	many	CASSAPTGTSLGHIQYF	TGTGCCAGCAGCGCCCCAACCGGGACATCTCTGGGGCACATTCAGTACTTC
TRBV9	16	-	TRBJ1-2	many	CASSVGSSRDGYGYTF	TGTGCCAGCAGCGTGGGATCTTCAAGGGACGGCTATGGCTACACCTTC
TRBV5-1	14	-	TRBJ2-1	few	CASSSPPGDNEQFF	TGCGCCAGCAGCTCTCCCCCCGGGGACAATGAGCAGTTCTTC
TRBV4-1	13	TRBD1	TRBJ1-2	few	CASSWGQNYGYTF	TGCGCCAGCAGCTGGGGACAGAACTATGGCTACACCTTC
TRBV19	12	-	TRBJ2-7	many	CASSIGGAEQYF	TGTGCCAGTAGTATAGGGGGCGCCGAGCAGTACTTC
TRBV9	16	-	TRBJ2-2	many	CASSVDSPPNTGELFF	TGTGCCAGCAGCGTAGATAGCCCACCGAACACCGGGGAGCTGTTTTTT
TRBV11-2	16	-	TRBJ2-5	-	CASSLGFRGSSETQYF	TGTGCCAGCAGCTTAGGGTTCCGGGGATCAAGTGAGACCCAGTACTTC
TRBV19	15	-	TRBJ2-3	many	CASSMSQRGTDTQYF	TGTGCCAGTAGTATGAGCCAGCGGGGCACAGATACGCAGTATTTT
TRBV4-3	18	-	TRBJ2-7	many	CASSQDVQGAGLAHEQYF	TGCGCCAGCAGCCAAGATGTCCAAGGGGCAGGGCTAGCCCACGAGCAGTACTTC
TRBV27	11	-	TRBJ2-1	few	CASSLSGYAFF	TGTGCCAGCAGTTTGTCAGGTTACGCGTTCTTC
TRBV7-9	14	TRBD1	TRBJ1-2	few	CASSLSTGNYGYTF	TGTGCCAGCAGCTTATCGACAGGGAACTATGGCTACACCTTC
TRBV7-6	16	-	TRBJ2-5	many	CASSSPRAGATRTQYF	TGTGCCAGCAGCTCCCCTCGGGCGGGGGCAACGAGGACCCAGTACTTC
TRBV11-1	14	-	TRBJ2-3	-	CASSLSQITDTQYF	TGTGCCAGCAGCTTAAGTCAAATCACGGATACGCAGTATTTT
TRBV24-1	17	TRBD2	TRBJ2-5	-	CATSGVRAGEGGETQYF	TGTGCCACCAGTGGGGTGAGAGCGGGAGAAGGGGGGGAGACCCAGTACTTC
TRBV12-3/TRBV12-4	14	-	TRBJ2-3	many	CASNPEEGIDTQYF	TGTGCCAGCAACCCGGAGGAGGGGATCGATACGCAGTATTTT
TRBV21-1	15	-	TRBJ2-7	many	CASSKGGQGNYEQYF	TGTGCCAGCAGCAAAGGCGGACAGGGAAACTACGAGCAGTACTTC
TRBV19	12	-	TRBJ1-2	many	CASTGQHYGYTF	TGTGCCAGTACTGGGCAGCACTATGGCTACACCTTC
TRBV19	12	-	TRBJ1-2	-	CASLARPYGYTF	TGTGCCAGCCTTGCACGGCCCTATGGCTACACCTTC
TRBV15	17	-	TRBJ2-3	many	CATSRDSSPASADTQYF	TGTGCCACCAGCAGAGATTCGAGCCCCGCGTCCGCAGATACGCAGTATTTT
TRBV14	15	-	TRBJ2-3	many	CASSQEVVGADTQYF	TGTGCCAGCAGCCAAGAAGTCGTCGGCGCAGATACGCAGTATTTT
TRBV5-1	15	TRBD2	TRBJ2-4	many	CASSLAGGAKNIQYF	TGCGCCAGCAGCTTGGCGGGAGGGGCCAAAAACATTCAGTACTTC
TRBV6-2/TRBV6-3	15	-	TRBJ1-4	-	CASSSDVGADEKLFF	TGTGCCAGCAGTTCCGACGTCGGGGCGGATGAAAAACTGTTTTTT
TRBV6-2/TRBV6-3	12	-	TRBJ2-2	few	CASRPDYGELFF	TGTGCCAGCAGACCTGACTACGGGGAGCTGTTTTTT
TRBV24-1	15	-	TRBJ1-5	few	CATSGGGGSNQPQHF	TGTGCCACCAGTGGTGGGGGGGGCAGCAATCAGCCCCAGCATTTT
TRBV9	14	-	TRBJ2-5	-	CASSVGGLQETQYF	TGTGCCAGCAGCGTAGGGGGACTTCAAGAGACCCAGTACTTC
TRBV7-9	15	-	TRBJ2-7	many	CASSPSEAGPTEQYF	TGTGCCAGCAGCCCTTCGGAGGCAGGCCCAACCGAGCAGTACTTC
TRBV7-6	13	-	TRBJ2-3	many	CASSLDWTDTQYF	TGTGCCAGCAGCTTAGATTGGACAGATACGCAGTATTTT
TRBV29-1	13	-	TRBJ1-5	many	CSASLAAGQPQHF	TGCAGCGCAAGTCTGGCAGCGGGTCAGCCCCAGCATTTT
TRBV5-8	14	TRBD1	TRBJ1-4	-	CASSAGQGYEKLFF	TGTGCCAGCAGCGCGGGACAGGGTTATGAAAAACTGTTTTTT
TRBV6-5	13	-	TRBJ2-5	few	CASTEAEGETQYF	TGTGCCAGCACCGAAGCGGAGGGGGAGACCCAGTACTTC
TRBV7-9	15	TRBD2	TRBJ2-2	many	CASSSAGVSTGELFF	TGTGCCAGCAGCTCAGCGGGGGTGAGCACCGGGGAGCTGTTTTTT
TRBV28	16	TRBD1	TRBJ2-5	many	CASSSPTGSMQETQYF	TGTGCCAGCAGTTCCCCGACAGGGTCAATGCAAGAGACCCAGTACTTC
TRBV30	13	-	TRBJ1-2	many	CAWSVVESYGYTF	TGTGCCTGGAGTGTTGTCGAAAGCTATGGCTACACCTTC
TRBV6-2/TRBV6-3	16	TRBD1	TRBJ2-7	many	CASSYSTRQGTYEQYF	TGTGCCAGCAGTTACTCGACGAGACAGGGTACCTACGAGCAGTACTTC
TRBV4-1	15	-	TRBJ2-7	many	CASSQVLATSYEQYF	TGCGCCAGCAGCCAAGTTTTAGCGACCTCCTACGAGCAGTACTTC
TRBV24-1	14	TRBD2	TRBJ2-1	many	CATSLAGEYNEQFF	TGTGCCACCTCACTAGCGGGAGAATACAATGAGCAGTTCTTC
TRBV20-1	12	TRBD1	TRBJ1-1	-	CSADRAATEASF	TGCAGTGCCGACAGGGCGGCCACTGAAGCTTCCTTT
TRBV4-3	15	-	TRBJ1-4	-	CASSQDRGVNEKLFF	TGCGCCAGCAGCCAAGATCGAGGTGTTAATGAAAAACTGTTTTTT
TRBV7-9	12	-	TRBJ1-1	many	CASSTGANEAFF	TGTGCCAGCAGCACCGGGGCGAATGAAGCTTTCTTT
TRBV5-1	16	-	TRBJ2-7	many	CASSLAQNSPSYEQYF	TGCGCCAGCAGCTTGGCCCAGAACTCGCCCTCCTACGAGCAGTACTTC
TRBV28	15	TRBD2	TRBJ2-1	-	CASLRTTGLAYEQFF	TGTGCCAGCCTCCGAACTACGGGACTAGCCTATGAGCAGTTCTTC
TRBV19	16	-	TRBJ2-3	many	CASSTLLLGRTDTQYF	TGTGCCAGTAGTACCCTTCTTCTAGGGAGAACAGATACGCAGTATTTT
TRBV30	12	-	TRBJ1-3	once	CAWNVHGNTIYF	TGTGCCTGGAATGTACATGGAAACACCATATATTTT
TRBV25-1	12	-	TRBJ1-1	-	CASSEYGSEAFF	TGTGCCAGCAGTGAATACGGCTCTGAAGCTTTCTTT
TRBV7-9	14	TRBD1	TRBJ2-7	-	CAGSSQGASYEQYF	TGTGCCGGCAGCTCACAGGGGGCAAGCTACGAGCAGTACTTC
TRBV14	16	-	TRBJ2-5	many	CASSQDPGGNSEAQYF	TGTGCCAGCAGCCAAGATCCTGGCGGGAACAGCGAAGCCCAGTACTTC
TRBV19	12	TRBD1	TRBJ1-5	many	CASRTGLQPQHF	TGTGCCAGTAGGACAGGGCTTCAGCCCCAGCATTTT